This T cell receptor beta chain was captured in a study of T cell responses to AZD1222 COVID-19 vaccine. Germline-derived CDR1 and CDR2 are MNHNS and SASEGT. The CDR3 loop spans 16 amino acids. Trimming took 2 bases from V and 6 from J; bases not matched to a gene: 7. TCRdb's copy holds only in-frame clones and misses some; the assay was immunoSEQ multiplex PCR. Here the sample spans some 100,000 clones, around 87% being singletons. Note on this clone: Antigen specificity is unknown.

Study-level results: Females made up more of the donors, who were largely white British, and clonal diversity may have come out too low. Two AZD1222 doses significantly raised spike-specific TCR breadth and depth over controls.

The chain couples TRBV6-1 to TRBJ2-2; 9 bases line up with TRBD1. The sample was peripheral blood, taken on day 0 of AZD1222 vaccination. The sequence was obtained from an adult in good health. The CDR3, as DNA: TGTGCCAGCAGTGAATTGGGACAGGGTGGAGCCGGGGAGCTGTTTTTT. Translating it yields CASSELGQGGAGELFF.